A single T cell receptor (beta chain) is shown here with its context. This CDR3 is built from 16 residues. Trimming removed 1 base at V and 7 bases at J, with 20 bases between. Germline CDR1 is SGHRS and CDR2 is YFSETQ. Using immunoSEQ multiplex PCR, the repertoire was profiled, and TCRdb retains in-frame clones only, with some absent. In the table there are about a million clones, roughly 80% of which are singletons. The sample originates from a study of shared clonotypes between healthy human individuals. The sequenced material came from memory CD4+ T cells from PBMCs. The subset was: CD45RA-negative fraction. This rearrangement joins TRBV5-1 to TRBJ1-1; possible D gene TRBD1, 5 bases. The origin of this receptor is a man aged 18 to 30 in good health. Some clones in this sample may be carry-over from other donors' samples. The CDR3 protein is CASSLQPGNSFIEAFF. CDR3 DNA: TGCGCCAGCAGCTTGCAGCCAGGGAATTCTTTCATTGAAGCTTTCTTT.